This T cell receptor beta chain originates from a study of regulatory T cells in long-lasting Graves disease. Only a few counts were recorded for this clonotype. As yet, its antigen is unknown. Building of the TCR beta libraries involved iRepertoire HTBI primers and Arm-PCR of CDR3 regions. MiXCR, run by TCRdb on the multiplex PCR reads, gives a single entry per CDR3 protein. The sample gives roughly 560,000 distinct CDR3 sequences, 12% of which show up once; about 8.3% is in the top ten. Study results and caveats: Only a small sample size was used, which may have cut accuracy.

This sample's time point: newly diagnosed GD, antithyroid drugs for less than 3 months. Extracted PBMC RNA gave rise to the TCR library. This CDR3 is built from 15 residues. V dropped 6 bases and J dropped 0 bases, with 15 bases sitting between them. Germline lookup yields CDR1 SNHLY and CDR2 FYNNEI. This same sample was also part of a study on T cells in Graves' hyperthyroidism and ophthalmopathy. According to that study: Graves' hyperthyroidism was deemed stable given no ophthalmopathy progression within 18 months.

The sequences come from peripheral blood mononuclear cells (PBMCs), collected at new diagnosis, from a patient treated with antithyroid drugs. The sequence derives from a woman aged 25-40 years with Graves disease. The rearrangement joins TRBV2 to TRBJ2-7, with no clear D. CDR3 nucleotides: TGTGCCAGCAGGAGGCTAGTGATCCTCTCCTACGAGCAGTACTTC. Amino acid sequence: CASRRLVILSYEQYF.